Each of the 23 T cell receptor beta chains below was sequenced from the same sample in a study of T cells in Graves' hyperthyroidism and ophthalmopathy. From RNA transcripts, TCR beta CDR3 regions were amplified. A set of HTBI primers served as the primers for a first-round RT-PCR of the TCR CDR3. Each CDR3 protein is one row after TCRdb ran MiXCR on the multiplex PCR reads. This sample yields about half a million distinct CDR3 sequences, of which around a quarter are seen a single time; around 10% belongs to the top ten. Sequenced: blood. Source of these receptors: a woman between 25 and 40 years old with Graves' ophthalmopathy.

In this sample, this clonotype turned up a few times. The chain is built from TRBV20-1 and TRBJ1-1, with 8 bases lining up with TRBD1. J lost 6 bases, V lost 5 bases, and 5 bases had no gene match. The V gene's germline CDR1 is DFQATT and CDR2 SNEGSKA (reference sequence). This CDR3 is 12 amino acids long. The CDR3 DNA sequence: TGCAGTGCTTTGGACAGGGAATCTGAAGCTTTCTTT. Its translation is CSALDRESEAFF.

This clonotype was counted at least ten times. The genes are TRBV7-2 and TRBJ2-7; D unclear. Germline assignment: CDR1 SGHTA and CDR2 FQGNSA. The V end was cut by 4 bases, the J end by 1 base, with 8 bases between. The CDR3 extends over 13 amino acids. CDR3 coding DNA: TGTGCCAGCAGCTCCGGGCCATCCTACGAGCAGTACTTC. It encodes CASSSGPSYEQYF.

This clonotype was recorded many times. The chain couples TRBV28 to TRBJ1-2, with TRBD1 identical over 10 bases. CDR3 length: 14 amino acids. The V gene's germline CDR1 is MDHEN and CDR2 SYDVKM. With V trimmed by 6 bases and J by 8 bases, 9 bases remained unmatched. CDR3 loop: CASRKNPGQGGYTF. CDR3 nucleotides: TGTGCCAGCAGAAAGAATCCGGGACAGGGGGGCTACACCTTC.

This clonotype has a count of ten or more. V gene TRBV30 combines with J gene TRBJ1-1; a possible D gene is TRBD1 (6 bases). The CDR3 contains 13 residues. Germline CDR1 is GTSNPN and CDR2 is SVGIG (reference sequence). Trimming removed 4 bases from V and 3 bases from J, with 12 bases in between. CDR3 protein: CAWTLGAHTEAFF. Here the CDR3 DNA reads TGTGCCTGGACTCTGGGGGCTCACACTGAAGCTTTCTTT. Complete variable domain (other parts from reference TRBV30 and TRBJ1-1): SQTIHQWPATLVQPVGSPLSLECTVEGTSNPNLYWYRQAAGRGLQLLFYSVGIGQISSEVPQNLSASRPQDRQFILSSKKLLLSDSGFYLCAWTLGAHTEAFFGQGTRLTVV.

This clonotype was counted ten times or more. The chain carries TRBV20-1 and TRBJ1-1; no firm D call. CDR3 length: 13 amino acids. Deletions cut 6 bases from V and 0 bases from J, with 11 bases between. The V gene's germline CDR1 is DFQATT and CDR2 SNEGSKA (reference sequence). The CDR3 is CSAETPLNTEAFF. DNA of the CDR3: TGCAGTGCAGAAACGCCCCTGAACACTGAAGCTTTCTTT.

This chain joins TRBV12-3 or TRBV12-4 and TRBJ2-7; D gene uncertain. CDR3 length: 14 residues. The germline V and J ends were trimmed by 5 bases and 3 bases, with 14 bases remaining between them. CDR3 in amino acids: CASSPLVLGYEQYF. CDR3 nucleotides: TGTGCCAGCAGTCCCCTAGTCCTAGGCTACGAGCAGTACTTC.

At least ten counts were recorded for this clonotype. The rearrangement uses TRBV18 and TRBJ1-1, with TRBD1 as a possible D gene (5 bases). CDR3 length equals 17 residues. The V end was cut by 4 bases, the J end by 5 bases, with 23 bases between. Germline assignment: CDR1 KGHSH and CDR2 LQKENI. The CDR3 bases are TGTGCCAGCTCACAGGTCCGGCAGGGCTGGATGGGGACTGAAGCTTTCTTT. Translation: CASSQVRQGWMGTEAFF.

At least ten counts were recorded for this clonotype. The rearrangement links TRBV28 to TRBJ1-5; unclear D gene. V dropped 7 bases and J dropped 3 bases, with 10 bases sitting between them. The germline gives CDR1 MDHEN, CDR2 SYDVKM. The CDR3 length is 13 residues. The CDR3 DNA reads TGTGCCAGCATCGGGCCCCCCAATCAGCCCCAGCATTTT. This gives the protein CASIGPPNQPQHF.

The chain joins TRBV20-1 to TRBJ1-1; 9 bases line up with TRBD1. CDR1 and CDR2 from the germline V gene are DFQATT and SNEGSKA (reference sequence). This CDR3 contains 18 residues. V was pared by 3 bases and J by 7 bases, with 21 bases of the junction left unmatched. CDR3 DNA sequence: TGCAGTGCTAGCGTGTTTGAATGGCGGGACAGGGCCTGGTTTGAAGCTTTCTTT. It translates to CSASVFEWRDRAWFEAFF.

This chain links TRBV28 with TRBJ2-5; 7 nucleotides agree with TRBD1. CDR3 length: 17 residues. Germline CDR1 MDHEN, CDR2 SYDVKM. V shed 1 base, J shed 2 bases, and the junction held 10 bases outside the gene matches. The chain's CDR3 is CASSLSKDRAIQETQYF. The DNA for the CDR3 is TGTGCCAGCAGTTTATCCAAAGACAGGGCTATTCAAGAGACCCAGTACTTC.

At least ten counts were recorded for this clonotype. A junction end diverges from the germline sequence, so it may reflect a read error. V gene TRBV7-3 combines with J gene TRBJ2-7; D ambiguous. Germline CDR1 and CDR2: SGHTA and FQGTGA. The CDR3 extends over 13 amino acids. The CDR3 coding sequence is TGTGCCAGCGGCTTTGCTGGTCCTTACGAGCAGTACTTC. The encoded protein is CASGFAGPYEQYF.

This clonotype was counted ten times or more. This chain joins TRBV6-1 and TRBJ2-7; D call uncertain. V lost 3 bases and J 3 bases, leaving 3 bases between the germline ends. Germline V lookup: CDR1 MNHNS, CDR2 SASEGT. The CDR3 extends over 11 amino acids. The CDR3 reads CASSDHYEQYF. In nucleotides, the CDR3 is TGTGCCAGCAGTGACCACTACGAGCAGTACTTC.

In this sample, this clonotype turned up many times. The V and J genes are TRBV24-1 and TRBJ1-2; D call uncertain. In germline, CDR1 is KGHDR, CDR2 SFDVKD. CDR3 length: 14 amino acids. V lost 1 base, J lost 7 bases, and 12 bases lay in between. CDR3 coding DNA: TGTGCCACCAGTGATTTTCACGGGGATGGTGGCTACACCTTC. Translating it yields CATSDFHGDGGYTF.

The J gene is TRBJ1-5, the V gene TRBV6-2 or TRBV6-3; D is unclear. V was clipped by 5 bases and J by 4 bases, with 9 bases between them. This CDR3 region has 13 residues. Germline CDR1 and CDR2: MNHEY and SVGEGT. The CDR3 DNA reads as TGTGCCAGCAGTGCCAGTCGTAATCAGCCCCAGCATTTT. It specifies CASSASRNQPQHF.

There are many counts of this clonotype. The V gene is TRBV15, the J gene TRBJ2-6, with no clear D. V was cut by 1 base and J by 0 bases, with 1 base left in between. Germline V gives CDR1 LNHNV, CDR2 YYDKDF (reference sequence). CDR3 length equals 14 residues. The CDR3 spells CATSRVSGANVLTF. Written as DNA, the CDR3 is TGTGCCACCAGCAGAGTCTCTGGGGCCAACGTCCTGACTTTC.

This clonotype was seen just once. The chain uses TRBV9 and TRBJ1-2, with D possibly matching TRBD1 (5 bases). The CDR3 consists of 14 residues. Germline CDR1 and CDR2: SGDLS and YYNGEE. V shed 2 bases and J shed 4 bases, with 12 bases lying between them. The CDR3 sequence: CASSVGSQVYGYTF. The CDR3 DNA reads as TGTGCCAGCAGCGTGGGTTCACAGGTCTATGGCTACACCTTC.

This clonotype was seen a handful of times. The chain couples TRBV7-2 to TRBJ2-7; weak D call: TRBD2 (6 bases). The V gene lost 5 bases and the J gene lost 2 bases, with 16 bases spanning the gap. This CDR3 contains 15 residues. Germline V lookup: CDR1 SGHTA, CDR2 FQGNSA. For the CDR3, the DNA is TGTGCCAGCAGCGCCTTTAGCGGTGGGACCTACGAGCAGTACTTC. Protein: CASSAFSGGTYEQYF. Full variable domain (remainder filled in from reference TRBV7-2 and TRBJ2-7): GAGVSQSPSNKVTEKGKDVELRCDPISGHTALYWYRQSLGQGLEFLIYFQGNSAPDKSGLPSDRFSAERTGGSVSTLTIQRTQQEDSAVYLCASSAFSGGTYEQYFGPGTRLTVT.

The CDR3, as DNA: TGCAGCGTTGTGGGCCGGGACAGAGGCTACGAGCAGTACTTC. Translated: CSVVGRDRGYEQYF. The rearrangement links TRBV29-1 to TRBJ2-7, with TRBD1 matching over 7 bases. The CDR3 contains 14 residues. J was trimmed by 3 bases and V by 4 bases; bases with no gene match: 9. Germline V gene sequence: CDR1 SQVTM, CDR2 ANQGSEA.

The rearrangement joins TRBV7-9 to TRBJ1-1; the D gene is possibly TRBD1 (6 bases). The CDR3 loop spans 15 amino acids. V lost 0 bases to trimming and J lost 7 bases, with 15 bases between them. Germline assignment: CDR1 SEHNR and CDR2 FQNEAQ (reference sequence). The CDR3 DNA sequence: TGTGCCAGCAGCTTAGCGGCAGGGGTGGAACATGAAGCTTTCTTT. Its protein is CASSLAAGVEHEAFF.

CDR3 bases: TGCGCCAGCAGCTTGGATTGGAGAATGAACACTGAAGCTTTCTTT. Protein: CASSLDWRMNTEAFF. The J gene is TRBJ1-1, the V gene TRBV5-1; the D is unclear. Trimming left V 0 bases short and J 0 bases short, with 9 bases between. CDR1 is SGHRS, CDR2 YFSETQ, per germline. The CDR3 spans 15 residues.

This clonotype was seen ten or more times. The chain recombines TRBV5-4 with TRBJ1-2; no clear D gene. Germline V lookup: CDR1 SGHNT, CDR2 YYREEE (reference sequence). CDR3 length: 17 amino acids. Between the trimmed V and J ends, which lost 0 bases and 0 bases, there was a span of 15 bases. CDR3 nucleotides: TGTGCCAGCAGCTTGGCTCAGGCCAAAGGAGCTAACTATGGCTACACCTTC. Its translation: CASSLAQAKGANYGYTF.

J is TRBJ1-2 and V is TRBV12-3 or TRBV12-4; D gene ambiguous. The V and J ends lost 6 bases and 1 base respectively, with 12 bases between them. The CDR3 is 14 amino acids. In DNA form, the CDR3 reads TGTGCCAGCAGCCGATTCGGGGTTAACTATGGCTACACCTTC. The encoded protein is CASSRFGVNYGYTF.

This clonotype was found many times. This chain uses TRBV6-5 with TRBJ1-1; D is ambiguous. This CDR3 is built from 12 residues. V was clipped by 7 bases and J by 8 bases, with 14 bases between them. Germline V gives CDR1 MNHEY, CDR2 SVGAGI. The CDR3 sequence: CASTKRWSEAFF. The CDR3 DNA is TGTGCCAGCACGAAGAGATGGAGCGAAGCTTTCTTT.